This T cell receptor (beta chain) was captured by sequencing in a study of cytomegalovirus exposure and HLA in healthy donors. Turning to the study itself: Out of 180 million or so T cells, an earlier analysis found around 120 million unique TCR beta sequences in total.

Comment on this clone: What it binds is not known.

Study-wide points: What TCR beta sequences reportedly achieved was accurate prediction of HLA-A and HLA-B alleles in most subjects. HLA alleles showed associations with some 17,000 TCR beta sequences in a later analysis, at a 0.05 false discovery rate.

The CDR3 has 15 amino acids. With V trimmed by 6 bases and J by 8 bases, 14 bases remained unmatched. Looked up from germline, CDR1 is MDHEN and CDR2 is SYDVKM. The PCR had 60 Vbeta and 13 Jbeta primers. Only in-frame clones appear in the TCRdb table, and some are missing; sequencing was by immunoSEQ multiplex PCR. The sample lists some 200,000 clones, roughly four fifths occurring once. The receptor was isolated from a girl aged 5-17 years in good health and CMV-seronegative. Sequencing input: PBMCs. This chain connects TRBV28 to TRBJ1-2; 8 nucleotides line up with TRBD1. The DNA for the CDR3 is TGTGCCAGCAGGTCCACCAGGGGGCGGCTTGAAGGCTACACCTTC. Protein: CASRSTRGRLEGYTF.